Listed below are T cell receptor beta chains from one sample, sequenced in a study of T cells after yellow fever vaccination. TCRdb called the 5' RACE reads again in MiXCR, with one record for every CDR3 protein. The sample includes approximately 550,000 distinct CDR3 sequences, roughly 14% seen only once; the top ten take more than 13%. Sequencing was performed on PBMCs, taken on the day of the yellow fever booster vaccination. These receptors were obtained from a man aged 30 to 45 who received the YFV17D yellow fever vaccine. CDR3s include the opening cysteine and the closing phenylalanine or tryptophan. Fields, in order: J gene, V gene, D gene, clone size, CDR3 protein, CDR3 DNA. D genes are given only for firm matches. Not every row has a clone size; where given, it reads once, few, many or a size class.

TRBJ2-7,TRBV7-2,TRBD1,few,CASSSRGQGSSYEQYF,TGTGCCAGCAGCTCGCGTGGACAGGGGAGCTCCTACGAGCAGTACTTC
TRBJ2-3,TRBV12-3/TRBV12-4,-,-,CASSPTGPDTDTQYF,TGTGCCAGCAGTCCGACGGGGCCAGACACAGATACGCAGTATTTT
TRBJ2-1,TRBV7-3,-,few,CASSLQGTAVYNEQFF,TGTGCCAGCAGCCTGCAGGGTACTGCGGTCTACAATGAGCAGTTCTTC
TRBJ2-1,TRBV27,-,few,CASSRRAVNEQFF,TGTGCCAGCAGTCGGCGTGCGGTCAATGAGCAGTTCTTC
TRBJ2-2,TRBV4-3,-,few,CASSQEEGSWTGELFF,TGCGCCAGCAGCCAAGAGGAGGGGTCCTGGACCGGGGAGCTGTTTTTT
TRBJ2-1,TRBV9,TRBD2,few,CASSKTSGRSNEQFF,TGTGCCAGCAGCAAGACTAGCGGGAGGAGCAATGAGCAGTTCTTC
TRBJ2-7,TRBV7-9,TRBD2,many,CASSLAASGTTYEQYF,TGTGCCAGCAGCTTAGCGGCTAGCGGGACCACCTACGAGCAGTACTTC
TRBJ1-2,TRBV29-1,-,few,CSASEGYTF,TGCAGCGCTTCGGAGGGCTACACCTTC
TRBJ1-6,TRBV27,TRBD1,-,CASSLGGTVNSPLHF,TGTGCCAGCAGTTTAGGAGGGACAGTTAATTCACCCCTCCACTTT
TRBJ2-1,TRBV6-2/TRBV6-3,TRBD2,many,CASSFSGREFFDEQFF,TGTGCCAGCAGTTTTAGCGGGAGGGAGTTTTTCGATGAGCAGTTCTTC
TRBJ2-7,TRBV6-1,-,few,CASSPSTAYSYEQYF,TGTGCCAGCAGCCCCTCGACAGCTTACTCCTACGAGCAGTACTTC